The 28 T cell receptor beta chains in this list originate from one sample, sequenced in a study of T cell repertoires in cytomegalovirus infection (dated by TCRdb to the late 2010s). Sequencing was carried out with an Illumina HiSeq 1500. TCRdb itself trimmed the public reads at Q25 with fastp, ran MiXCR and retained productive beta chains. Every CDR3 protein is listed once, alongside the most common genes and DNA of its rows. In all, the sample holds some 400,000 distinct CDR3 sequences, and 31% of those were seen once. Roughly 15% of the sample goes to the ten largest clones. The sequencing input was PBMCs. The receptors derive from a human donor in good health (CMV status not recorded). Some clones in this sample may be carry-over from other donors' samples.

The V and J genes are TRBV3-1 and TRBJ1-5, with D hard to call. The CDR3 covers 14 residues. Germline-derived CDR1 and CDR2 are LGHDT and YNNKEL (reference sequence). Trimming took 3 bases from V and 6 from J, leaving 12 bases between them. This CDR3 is CASSHDTNRQPQHF. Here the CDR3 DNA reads TGTGCCAGCAGCCACGACACGAATCGTCAGCCCCAGCATTTT. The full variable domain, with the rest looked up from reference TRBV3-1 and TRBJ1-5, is DTAVSQTPKYLVTQMGNDKSIKCEQNLGHDTMYWYKQDSKKFLKIMFSYNNKELIINETVPNRFSPKSPDKAHLNLHINSLELGDSAVYFCASSHDTNRQPQHFGDGTRLSIL.

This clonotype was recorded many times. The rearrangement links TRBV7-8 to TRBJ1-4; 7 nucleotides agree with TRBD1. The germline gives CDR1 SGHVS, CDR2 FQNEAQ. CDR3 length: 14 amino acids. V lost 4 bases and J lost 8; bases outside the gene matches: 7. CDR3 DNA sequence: TGTGCCAGCAGCTCGGGACTACAGGGGGAAAAACTGTTTTTT. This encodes CASSSGLQGEKLFF.

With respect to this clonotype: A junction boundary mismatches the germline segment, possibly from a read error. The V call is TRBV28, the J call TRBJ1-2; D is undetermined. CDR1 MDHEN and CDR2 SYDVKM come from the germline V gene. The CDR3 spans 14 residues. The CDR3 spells CASSLVANNFGCTF. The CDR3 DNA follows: TGTGCCAGCAGTTTAGTTGCGAATAACTTTGGCTGCACCTTC.

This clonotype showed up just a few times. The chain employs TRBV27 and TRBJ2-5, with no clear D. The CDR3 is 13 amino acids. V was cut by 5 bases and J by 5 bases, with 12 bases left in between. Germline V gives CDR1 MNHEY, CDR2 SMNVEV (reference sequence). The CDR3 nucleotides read TGTGCCAGCAGTCCTCGAGACGGCGAGACCCAGTACTTC. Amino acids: CASSPRDGETQYF.

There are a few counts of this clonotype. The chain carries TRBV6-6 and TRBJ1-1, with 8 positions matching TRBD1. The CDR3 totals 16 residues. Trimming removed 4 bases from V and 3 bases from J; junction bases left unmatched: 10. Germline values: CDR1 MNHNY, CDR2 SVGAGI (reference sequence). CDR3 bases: TGTGCCAGCAGTTCCTCCAGGGGGCTGAGGGACACTGAAGCTTTCTTT. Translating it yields CASSSSRGLRDTEAFF.

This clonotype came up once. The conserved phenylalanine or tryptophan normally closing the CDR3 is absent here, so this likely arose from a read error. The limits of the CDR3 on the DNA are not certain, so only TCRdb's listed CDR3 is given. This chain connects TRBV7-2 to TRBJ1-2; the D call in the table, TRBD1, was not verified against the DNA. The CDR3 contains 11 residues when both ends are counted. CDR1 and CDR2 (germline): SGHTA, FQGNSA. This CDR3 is CASSLARGANS.

The CDR3 protein is CASSEGLAGGQETQYF. DNA for the CDR3: TGTGCCAGCAGCGAAGGACTAGCGGGGGGTCAAGAGACCCAGTACTTC. The rearrangement joins TRBV14 to TRBJ2-5, with 14 bases lining up with TRBD2. Germline loops: CDR1 SGHDN, CDR2 FVKESK. The CDR3 sequence is 16 residues long. V shed 5 bases, J shed 2 bases, and the junction held 4 bases outside the gene matches.

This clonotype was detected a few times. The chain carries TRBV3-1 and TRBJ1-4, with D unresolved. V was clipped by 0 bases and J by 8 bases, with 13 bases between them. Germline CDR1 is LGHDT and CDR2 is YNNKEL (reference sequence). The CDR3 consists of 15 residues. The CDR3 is CASSQDWELTEKLFF. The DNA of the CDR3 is TGTGCCAGCAGCCAAGATTGGGAGTTGACAGAAAAACTGTTTTTT.

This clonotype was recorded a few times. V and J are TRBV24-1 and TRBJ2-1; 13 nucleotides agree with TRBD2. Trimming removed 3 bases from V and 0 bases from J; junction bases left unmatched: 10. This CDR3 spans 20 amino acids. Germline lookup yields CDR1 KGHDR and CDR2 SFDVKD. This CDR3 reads CATSDLATSGGFSSYNEQFF. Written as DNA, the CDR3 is TGTGCCACCAGTGATCTCGCGACTAGCGGGGGGTTCAGCTCCTACAATGAGCAGTTCTTC.

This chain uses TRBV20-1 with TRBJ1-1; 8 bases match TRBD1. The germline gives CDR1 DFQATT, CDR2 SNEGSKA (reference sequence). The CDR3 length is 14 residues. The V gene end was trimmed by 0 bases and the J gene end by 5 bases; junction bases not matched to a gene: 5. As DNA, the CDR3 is TGCAGTGCTAGAGATGCAGGGGGCAGAACTGAAGCTTTCTTT. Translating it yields CSARDAGGRTEAFF.

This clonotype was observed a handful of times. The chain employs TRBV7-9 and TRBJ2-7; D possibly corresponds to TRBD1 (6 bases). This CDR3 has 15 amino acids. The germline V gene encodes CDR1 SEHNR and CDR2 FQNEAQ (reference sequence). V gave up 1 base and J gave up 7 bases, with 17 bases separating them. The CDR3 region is CASSLVQGQLGEQYF. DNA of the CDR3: TGTGCCAGCAGCTTAGTTCAGGGACAACTCGGGGAGCAGTACTTC.

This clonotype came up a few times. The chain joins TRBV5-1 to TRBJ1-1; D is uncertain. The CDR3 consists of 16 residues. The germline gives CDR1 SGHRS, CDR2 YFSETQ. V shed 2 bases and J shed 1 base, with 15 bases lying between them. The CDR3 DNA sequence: TGCGCCAGCAGCTTTGGTGTTAGAGGGTCGAACACTGAAGCTTTCTTT. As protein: CASSFGVRGSNTEAFF.

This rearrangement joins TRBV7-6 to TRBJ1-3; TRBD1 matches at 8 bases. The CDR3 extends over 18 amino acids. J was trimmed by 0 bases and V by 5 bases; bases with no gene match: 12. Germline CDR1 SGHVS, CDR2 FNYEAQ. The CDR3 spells CASSRGTGTGYSGNTIYF. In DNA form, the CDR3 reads TGTGCCAGCAGCCGAGGGACAGGCACAGGATACTCTGGAAACACCATATATTTT.

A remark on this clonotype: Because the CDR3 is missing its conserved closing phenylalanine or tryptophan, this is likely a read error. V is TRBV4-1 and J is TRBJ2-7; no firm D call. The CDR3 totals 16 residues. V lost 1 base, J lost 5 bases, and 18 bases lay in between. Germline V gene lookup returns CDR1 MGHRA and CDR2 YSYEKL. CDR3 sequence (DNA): TGCGCCAGCAGCCAAGTCGGGCAAGACAAAAACCACGAGCAGTACTCC. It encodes CASSQVGQDKNHEQYS.

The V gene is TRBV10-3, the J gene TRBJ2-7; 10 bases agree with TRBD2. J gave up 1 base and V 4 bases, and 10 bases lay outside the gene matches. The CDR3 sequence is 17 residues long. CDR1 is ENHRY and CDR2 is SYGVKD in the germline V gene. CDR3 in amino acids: CAISGSSGGAISYEQYF. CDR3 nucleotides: TGTGCCATCAGTGGATCCAGCGGGGGGGCCATATCCTACGAGCAGTACTTC.

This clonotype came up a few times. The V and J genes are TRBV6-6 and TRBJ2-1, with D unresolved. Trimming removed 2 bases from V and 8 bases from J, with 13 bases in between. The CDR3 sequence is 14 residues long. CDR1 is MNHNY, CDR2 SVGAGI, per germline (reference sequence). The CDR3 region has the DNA TGTGCCAGCAGTTACCTCGACGGGCACGATGAGCAGTTCTTC. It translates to CASSYLDGHDEQFF.

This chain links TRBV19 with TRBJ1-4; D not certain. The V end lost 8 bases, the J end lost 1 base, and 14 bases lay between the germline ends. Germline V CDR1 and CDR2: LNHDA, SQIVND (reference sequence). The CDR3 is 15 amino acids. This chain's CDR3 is CASSPAVRTNEKLFF. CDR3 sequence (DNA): TGTGCCAGTTCCCCGGCGGTGAGAACTAATGAAAAACTGTTTTTT.

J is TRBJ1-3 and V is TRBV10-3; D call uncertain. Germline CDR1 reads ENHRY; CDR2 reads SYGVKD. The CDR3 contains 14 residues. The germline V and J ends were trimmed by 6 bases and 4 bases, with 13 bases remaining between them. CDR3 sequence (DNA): TGTGCCATCAGCCTCTTCTCTTTCGGAAACACCATATATTTT. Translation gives CAISLFSFGNTIYF.

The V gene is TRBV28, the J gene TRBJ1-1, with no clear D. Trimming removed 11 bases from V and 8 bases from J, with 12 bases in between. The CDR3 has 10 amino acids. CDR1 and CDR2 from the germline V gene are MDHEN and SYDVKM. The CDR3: CASYRREAFF. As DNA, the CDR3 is TGTGCCTCCTATCGGAGGGAAGCTTTCTTT.

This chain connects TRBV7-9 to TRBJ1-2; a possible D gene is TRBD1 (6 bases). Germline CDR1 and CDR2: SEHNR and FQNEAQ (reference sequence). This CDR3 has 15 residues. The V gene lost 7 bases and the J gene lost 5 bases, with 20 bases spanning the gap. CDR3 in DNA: TGTGCCAGCACCCACGCGACAGGACATCCTTATGGCTACACCTTC. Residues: CASTHATGHPYGYTF.

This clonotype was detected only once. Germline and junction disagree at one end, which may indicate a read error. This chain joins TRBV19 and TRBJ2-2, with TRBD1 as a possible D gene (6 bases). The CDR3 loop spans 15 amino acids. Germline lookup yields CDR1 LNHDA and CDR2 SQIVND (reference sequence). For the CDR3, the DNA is TGTGCCACCTCCTACAGGGTCCAGGGCACCGGGGAGCTGTTGTTT. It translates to CATSYRVQGTGELLF.

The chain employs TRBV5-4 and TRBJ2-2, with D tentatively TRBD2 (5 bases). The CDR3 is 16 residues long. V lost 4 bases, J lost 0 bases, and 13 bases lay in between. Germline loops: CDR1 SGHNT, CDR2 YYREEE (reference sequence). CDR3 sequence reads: CASSPVGRTNTGELFF. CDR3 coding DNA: TGTGCCAGCAGCCCAGTGGGGAGAACGAACACCGGGGAGCTGTTTTTT.

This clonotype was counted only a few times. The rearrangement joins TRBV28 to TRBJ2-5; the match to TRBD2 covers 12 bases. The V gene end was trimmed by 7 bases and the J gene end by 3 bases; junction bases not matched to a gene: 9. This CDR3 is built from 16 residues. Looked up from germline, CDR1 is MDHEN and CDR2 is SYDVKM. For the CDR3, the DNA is TGTGCCAGCAATCACCCCCGACTAGCGGGGGAAGAGACCCAGTACTTC. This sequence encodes CASNHPRLAGEETQYF.

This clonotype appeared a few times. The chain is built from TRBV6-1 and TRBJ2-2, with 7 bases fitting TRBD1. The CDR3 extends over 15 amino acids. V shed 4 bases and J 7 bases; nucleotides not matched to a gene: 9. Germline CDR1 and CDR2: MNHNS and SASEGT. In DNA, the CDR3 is TGTGCCAGCAGTGCCTTGACAGGGAAGAGCGGGGAGCTGTTTTTT. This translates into CASSALTGKSGELFF.

Here the CDR3 reads CASSLGFSNTEAFF. For the CDR3, the DNA is TGTGCCAGTAGCCTTGGATTTTCGAACACTGAAGCTTTCTTT. This rearrangement joins TRBV19 to TRBJ1-1; no clear D gene. Deletions cut 6 bases from V and 1 base from J, with 12 bases between. From germline, CDR1 is LNHDA and CDR2 SQIVND (reference sequence). The CDR3 consists of 14 residues.

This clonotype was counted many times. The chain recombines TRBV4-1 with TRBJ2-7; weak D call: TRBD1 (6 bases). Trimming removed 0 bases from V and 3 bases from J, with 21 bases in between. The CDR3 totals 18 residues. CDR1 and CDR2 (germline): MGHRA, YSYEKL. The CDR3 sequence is CASSQEGGTGHKFYEQYF. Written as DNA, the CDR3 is TGCGCCAGCAGCCAAGAAGGGGGAACGGGACATAAGTTCTACGAGCAGTACTTC.

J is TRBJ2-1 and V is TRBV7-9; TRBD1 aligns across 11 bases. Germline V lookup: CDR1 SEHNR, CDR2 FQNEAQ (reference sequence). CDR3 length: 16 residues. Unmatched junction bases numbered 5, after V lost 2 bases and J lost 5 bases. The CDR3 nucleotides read TGTGCCAGCAGCTTACTGTGGGACAGGGGGGACAATGAGCAGTTCTTC. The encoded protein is CASSLLWDRGDNEQFF.

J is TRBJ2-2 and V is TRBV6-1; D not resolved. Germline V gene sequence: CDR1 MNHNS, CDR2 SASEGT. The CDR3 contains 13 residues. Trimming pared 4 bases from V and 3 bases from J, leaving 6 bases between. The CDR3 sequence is CASSVDDTGELFF. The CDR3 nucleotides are TGTGCCAGCAGTGTTGACGACACCGGGGAGCTGTTTTTT.